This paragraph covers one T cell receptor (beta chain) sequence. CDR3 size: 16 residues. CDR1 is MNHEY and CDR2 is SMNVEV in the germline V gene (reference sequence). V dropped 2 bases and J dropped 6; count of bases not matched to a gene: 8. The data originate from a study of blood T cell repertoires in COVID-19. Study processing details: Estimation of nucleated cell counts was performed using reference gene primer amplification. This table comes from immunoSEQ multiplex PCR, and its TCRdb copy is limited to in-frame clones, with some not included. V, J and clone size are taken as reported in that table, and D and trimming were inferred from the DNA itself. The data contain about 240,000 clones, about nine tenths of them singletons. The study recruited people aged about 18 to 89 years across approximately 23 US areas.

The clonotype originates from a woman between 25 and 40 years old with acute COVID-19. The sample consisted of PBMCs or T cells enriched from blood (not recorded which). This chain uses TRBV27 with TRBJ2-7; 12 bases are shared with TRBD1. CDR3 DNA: TGTGCCAGCAGTTTAAAGTCCGGGACAGGGGGCTTCGAGCAGTACTTC. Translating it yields CASSLKSGTGGFEQYF.